A selection of T cell receptor beta chains follows, all from one sample in a study of blood T cell repertoires in COVID-19. The protocol was immunoSEQ multiplex PCR, while the TCRdb copy is restricted to in-frame clones and leaves out a portion. The sample contains roughly 30,000 clones, around 88% of which appear only once. What was sequenced was peripheral blood. The receptors here all came from a human donor in a cohort sampled during active COVID-19. CDR3s include the opening cysteine and the closing phenylalanine or tryptophan. D genes are given only for firm matches. The size entry is marked missing in some rows and otherwise reads once, few, many or a size class.

clone_size | j_call | cdr3_length | v_call | d_call | cdr3_nt | cdr3_aa
few | TRBJ2-5 | 13 | TRBV5-1 | TRBD2 | TGCGCCAGCAGCCAAGCGGGAGGGGAGACCCAGTACTTC | CASSQAGGETQYF
NA | TRBJ1-4 | 13 | TRBV6-4 | TRBD1 | TGTGCCAACCCCGGGACAGGGGCGAAAAAACTGTTTTTT | CANPGTGAKKLFF
NA | TRBJ2-1 | 15 | TRBV5-4 | TRBD2 | TGTGCCAGCAGACCCGGGACTAGGGCCAACAATGAGCAGTTCTTC | CASRPGTRANNEQFF
few | TRBJ2-3 | 14 | TRBV6-5 | NA | TGTGCCAGCAGTTACCAGTATCCCACAGATACGCAGTATTTT | CASSYQYPTDTQYF
NA | TRBJ1-6 | 16 | TRBV7-9 | TRBD1 | TGTGCCAGCAGCCCCAGGGGGCTGTCCTATAATTCACCCCTCCACTTT | CASSPRGLSYNSPLHF
once | TRBJ2-3 | 14 | TRBV7-2 | TRBD2 | TGTGCCAGCAGCAGGACTAGGGGTGGCGTTACGCAGTATTTT | CASSRTRGGVTQYF
NA | TRBJ2-7 | 15 | TRBV5-6 | TRBD1 | TGTGCCAGCAGCTTGGCGGGACAGGCAACCTACGAGCAGTACTTC | CASSLAGQATYEQYF
NA | TRBJ2-7 | 13 | TRBV5-1 | NA | TGCGCCAGCAGCTTGGAGAGCTCCTACGAGCAGTACTTC | CASSLESSYEQYF
NA | TRBJ2-5 | 15 | TRBV7-2 | TRBD2 | TGTGCCAGCAGCTTAGCGGGGAGGGCGGGAGAGACCCAGTACTTC | CASSLAGRAGETQYF
NA | TRBJ1-2 | 15 | TRBV28 | NA | TGTGCCAGCAGTACCCCGGACAGAGCTAACTATGGCTACACCTTC | CASSTPDRANYGYTF
NA | TRBJ1-1 | 13 | TRBV28 | NA | TGTGCCAGCAGCTTCAGGGCGAACACTGAAGCTTTCTTT | CASSFRANTEAFF
NA | TRBJ1-2 | 15 | TRBV28 | NA | TGTGCCAGCAGTTTAGGTTTCAGGACTAACTATGGCTACACCTTC | CASSLGFRTNYGYTF
NA | TRBJ1-2 | 13 | TRBV12-3/TRBV12-4 | NA | TGTGCCAGCAGTTTAGGCCAGATCTATGGCTACACCTTC | CASSLGQIYGYTF
NA | TRBJ1-5 | 18 | TRBV6-2/TRBV6-3 | TRBD1 | TGTGCCAGCAGTCTAGACAGGGGGCGCGAGGGAAGCAATCAGCCCCAGCATTTT | CASSLDRGREGSNQPQHF
NA | TRBJ1-2 | 14 | TRBV5-6 | TRBD1 | TGTGCCAGCAGCTGGGACAGGGCGGGGTATGGCTACACCTTC | CASSWDRAGYGYTF
NA | TRBJ2-1 | 16 | TRBV2 | NA | TGTGCCAGCAGTGAAGGGACATCAATCTCCTACAATGAGCAGTTCTTC | CASSEGTSISYNEQFF
NA | TRBJ1-1 | 13 | TRBV24-1 | TRBD1 | TGTGCCACCAGTGAGTCCACAGGGGTCGGAGCTTTCTTT | CATSESTGVGAFF
NA | TRBJ1-2 | 12 | TRBV2 | NA | TGTGCCAGCAGTGCGTCCTCCTATGGCTACACCTTC | CASSASSYGYTF
NA | TRBJ2-2 | 16 | TRBV10-1 | NA | TGCGCCAGCAGTGAAAACGTAGGAGTAGCGGCCGGGGAGCTGTTTTTT | CASSENVGVAAGELFF
NA | TRBJ2-1 | 15 | TRBV5-4 | TRBD2 | TGTGCCAGCAGCCTGACTAGCGGGGGGATCAATGAGCAGTTCTTC | CASSLTSGGINEQFF
NA | TRBJ1-2 | 18 | TRBV7-3 | TRBD1 | TGTGCCAGCAGCTTAAGACAGGGATGGGGTCGGGGTAACTATGGCTACACCTTC | CASSLRQGWGRGNYGYTF
NA | TRBJ1-4 | 14 | TRBV6-5 | NA | TGTGCCAGCAGCCCCGGCGGGGGGAATGAAAAACTGTTTTTT | CASSPGGGNEKLFF
NA | TRBJ1-1 | 15 | TRBV29-1 | TRBD1 | TGCAGCGCCAGGGGACAGACCCCGAAGGACACTGAAGCTTTCTTT | CSARGQTPKDTEAFF
NA | TRBJ1-1 | 15 | TRBV7-9 | TRBD1 | TGTGCCAGCAGCTCCGGGACAGGCACGAACACTGAAGCTTTCTTT | CASSSGTGTNTEAFF
NA | TRBJ2-5 | 13 | TRBV7-3 | TRBD2 | TGTGCCAGCAGCTCAGCGGGGCAAGAGACCCAGTACTTC | CASSSAGQETQYF
NA | TRBJ1-2 | 13 | TRBV19 | NA | TGTGCCAGTGCCTCGGGGGGAGGCTATGGCTACACCTTC | CASASGGGYGYTF
NA | TRBJ1-1 | 13 | TRBV3-1/TRBV3-2 | TRBD1 | TGTGCCAGCAGCCGGGACAGGAGCACTGAAGCTTTCTTT | CASSRDRSTEAFF
NA | TRBJ2-2 | 18 | TRBV5-6 | NA | TGTGCCAGCAGCGGAGGGGATCTAGACCGGTTTATTGCCGGGGAGCTGTTTTTT | CASSGGDLDRFIAGELFF
NA | TRBJ2-7 | 16 | TRBV28 | TRBD1 | TGTGCCAGCAGTACCCGCTCGGGACAGGGTATCTACGAGCAGTACTTC | CASSTRSGQGIYEQYF
NA | TRBJ1-5 | 15 | TRBV6-5 | NA | TGTGCCAGCAGCATAAGGGACACCTACAATCAGCCCCAGCATTTT | CASSIRDTYNQPQHF
NA | TRBJ2-3 | 12 | TRBV12-3/TRBV12-4 | NA | TGTGCCAGCAGTTTGGAGGGGTATACGCAGTATTTT | CASSLEGYTQYF
NA | TRBJ2-2 | 14 | TRBV6-5 | TRBD1 | TGTGCCAGCACCCGGACAGGGGGCACCGGGGAGCTGTTTTTT | CASTRTGGTGELFF
NA | TRBJ2-2 | 15 | TRBV18 | TRBD1 | TGTGCCAGCTCACCACGGGACAGGGGGACCGGGGAGCTGTTTTTT | CASSPRDRGTGELFF
once | TRBJ1-1 | 15 | TRBV6-5 | NA | TGTGCCAGCAGTTACCCGGGACGGGGGGTCACTGAAGCTTTCTTT | CASSYPGRGVTEAFF
NA | TRBJ2-2 | 15 | TRBV19 | NA | TGTGCCAGTAGTATCGGACAGCCGAACACCGGGGAGCTGTTTTTT | CASSIGQPNTGELFF
NA | TRBJ1-6 | 17 | TRBV7-9 | TRBD1 | TGTGCCAGCAGCCACTCCGGAGACAGGGGGATTAATTCACCCCTCCACTTT | CASSHSGDRGINSPLHF
NA | TRBJ1-4 | 17 | TRBV5-5 | TRBD1 | TGTGCCAGCAGCATGACCGGGACAGCTCCCATTAATGAAAAACTGTTTTTT | CASSMTGTAPINEKLFF
NA | TRBJ2-3 | 16 | TRBV7-9 | NA | TGTGCCAGCAGCTTAGGGACAGCCACACGTATGGATACGCAGTATTTT | CASSLGTATRMDTQYF
NA | TRBJ2-1 | 16 | TRBV6-6 | TRBD2 | TGTGCCAGCAGTTCAACCGGGACTAGCGCTTACAATGAGCAGTTCTTC | CASSSTGTSAYNEQFF
NA | TRBJ1-1 | 14 | TRBV3-1/TRBV3-2 | TRBD1 | TGTGCCAGCAGACAACAGGGGGCCAACACTGAAGCTTTCTTT | CASRQQGANTEAFF
NA | TRBJ2-1 | 17 | TRBV11-3 | TRBD2 | TGTGCCAGCAGTAAGGGACTAGCGGGGGGGCCCTACAATGAGCAGTTCTTC | CASSKGLAGGPYNEQFF
NA | TRBJ2-1 | 14 | TRBV5-6 | TRBD1 | TGTGCCAGCAGCGCCGGGACAGCCTACAATGAGCAGTTCTTC | CASSAGTAYNEQFF
NA | TRBJ1-2 | 14 | TRBV18 | NA | TGTGCCAGCTCGGTCGTTGCAGCTAACTATGGCTACACCTTC | CASSVVAANYGYTF
NA | TRBJ2-3 | 15 | TRBV5-1 | TRBD1 | TGCGCCAGCAGCTCCAGGGGGCGATTCACAGATACGCAGTATTTT | CASSSRGRFTDTQYF
few | TRBJ1-1 | 15 | TRBV23-1 | NA | TGCGCCAGCAGTCCGGACTCACGGGAGTACACTGAAGCTTTCTTT | CASSPDSREYTEAFF
NA | TRBJ1-6 | 14 | TRBV11-2 | NA | TGTGCCAGCAGCTTAGACCCAGGGGACTCACCCCTCCACTTT | CASSLDPGDSPLHF